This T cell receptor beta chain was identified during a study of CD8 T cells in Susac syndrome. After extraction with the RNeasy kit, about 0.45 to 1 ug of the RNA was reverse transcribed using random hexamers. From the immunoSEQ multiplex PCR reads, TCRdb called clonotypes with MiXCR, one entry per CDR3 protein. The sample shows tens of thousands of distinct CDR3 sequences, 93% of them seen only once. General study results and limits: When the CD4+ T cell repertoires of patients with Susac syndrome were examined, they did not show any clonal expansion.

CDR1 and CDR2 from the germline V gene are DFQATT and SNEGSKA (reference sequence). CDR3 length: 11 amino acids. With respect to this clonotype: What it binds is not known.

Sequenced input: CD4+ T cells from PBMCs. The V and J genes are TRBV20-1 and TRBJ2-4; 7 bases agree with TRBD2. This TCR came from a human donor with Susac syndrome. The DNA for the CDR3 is TGCAGCATAGGGAGGGTCGGTATTCAGTACTTC. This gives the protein CSIGRVGIQYF.